What follows are 16 T cell receptor beta chains derived from one specimen sequenced in a study of monozygotic twins with inflammatory bowel disease. TCRdb re-called the 5' RACE reads and catalogs CDR3 proteins one per entry, DNA excluded. This sample's table reports roughly 150,000 distinct CDR3 sequences. Specimen: blood. These receptors were taken from a human donor with ulcerative colitis or Crohn's disease, or a healthy co-twin of an affected twin (not recorded which).

This sequence joins TRBV5-1 and TRBJ2-1; the D gene TCRdb calls, TRBD1, cannot be checked with no DNA. The CDR3 covers 16 residues. Looked up from germline, CDR1 is SGHRS and CDR2 is YFSETQ. The CDR3 here is CASSLAPGSSYNEQFF.

J is TRBJ1-5 and V is TRBV24-1; TCRdb returns TRBD1, unconfirmable since there is no DNA. Germline CDR1 KGHDR, CDR2 SFDVKD. This CDR3 comprises 16 residues. CDR3 protein: CATSDSGTYSNQPQHF.

The J gene is TRBJ1-6, the V gene TRBV30. The CDR3 spans 14 residues. CDR1 and CDR2 from the germline V gene are GTSNPN and SVGIG (reference sequence). CDR3 protein: CAWRVQGSDSPLHF.

This sequence joins TRBV20-1 and TRBJ1-2. This CDR3 contains 11 residues. CDR1 and CDR2 from the germline V gene are DFQATT and SNEGSKA (reference sequence). CDR3 sequence reads: CSAEDNYGYTF.

The rearrangement uses TRBV3-1 and TRBJ2-1; lacking DNA, the TRBD2 call made by TCRdb goes unchecked. This CDR3 has 17 amino acids. Germline values: CDR1 LGHDT, CDR2 YNNKEL (reference sequence). The chain's CDR3 is CASSQDHGGRAGNEQFF.

The rearrangement uses TRBV5-1 and TRBJ1-1; TCRdb calls TRBD1, which cannot be checked without DNA. The V gene's germline CDR1 is SGHRS and CDR2 YFSETQ. The CDR3 has 14 amino acids. CDR3 sequence reads: CASSWRGGNTEAFF.

This chain uses TRBV29-1 with TRBJ2-1; no DNA is available, so the TRBD2 call from TCRdb remains unchecked. The CDR3 consists of 15 residues. CDR1 and CDR2 (germline): SQVTM, ANQGSEA. CDR3 sequence reads: CSVPGFSGRYNEQFF.

The chain recombines TRBV20-1 with TRBJ1-5. This CDR3 is 14 amino acids long. CDR1 DFQATT and CDR2 SNEGSKA come from the germline V gene (reference sequence). The CDR3 sequence: CSAREDFTGQPQHF.

The chain joins TRBV4-3 to TRBJ2-7; TCRdb selects TRBD2, and the lack of DNA leaves this call unchecked. Germline V CDR1 and CDR2: LGHNA, YSLEER. This CDR3 is 14 amino acids long. The CDR3 loop is CASSQGLLTYEQYF.

The chain carries TRBV15 and TRBJ2-1. The CDR3 has 14 amino acids. The germline CDR1 and CDR2 sequences are LNHNV and YYDKDF (reference sequence). The CDR3 protein is CATSRDPGYNEQFF.

This chain uses TRBV5-1 with TRBJ2-1; TCRdb proposes TRBD2, but this gene call is untestable without DNA. This CDR3 has 16 residues. Germline loops: CDR1 SGHRS, CDR2 YFSETQ. The CDR3 reads CASSLVTSGGYNEQFF.

This chain connects TRBV3-1 to TRBJ2-1. Germline CDR1 and CDR2: LGHDT and YNNKEL (reference sequence). CDR3 size: 13 residues. Here the CDR3 reads CASSPGLHNEQFF.

The chain has TRBV20-1 and TRBJ1-3; TCRdb's assignment of TRBD1 cannot be checked, as there is no DNA. Germline-derived CDR1 and CDR2 are DFQATT and SNEGSKA (reference sequence). The CDR3 has 19 residues. The CDR3 sequence is CSANPFRDRGAYSGNTIYF.

The gene calls are TRBV3-1 and TRBJ2-2. This CDR3 has 12 amino acids. From germline, CDR1 is LGHDT and CDR2 YNNKEL (reference sequence). CDR3 amino acids: CASSLTTGELFF.

The CDR3 protein is CAVGGGGNTIYF. The chain employs TRBV6-6 and TRBJ1-3; lacking DNA, the TRBD1 call made by TCRdb goes unchecked. In germline, CDR1 is MNHNY, CDR2 SVGAGI (reference sequence). The CDR3 is 12 residues long.

The chain joins TRBV5-1 to TRBJ2-1; TCRdb gives TRBD2 as the D gene, but with no DNA this cannot be confirmed. Germline V CDR1 and CDR2: SGHRS, YFSETQ. CDR3 size: 18 residues. Here the CDR3 reads CASRSDSGRALFYNEQFF.